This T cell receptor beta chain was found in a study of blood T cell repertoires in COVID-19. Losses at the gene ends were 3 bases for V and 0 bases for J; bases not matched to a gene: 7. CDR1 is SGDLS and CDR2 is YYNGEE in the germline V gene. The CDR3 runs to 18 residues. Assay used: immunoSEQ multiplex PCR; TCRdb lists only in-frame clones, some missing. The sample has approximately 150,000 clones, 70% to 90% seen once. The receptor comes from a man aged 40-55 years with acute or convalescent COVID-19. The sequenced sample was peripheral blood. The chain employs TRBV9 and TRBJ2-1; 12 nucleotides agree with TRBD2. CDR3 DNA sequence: TGTGCCAGCAGCGACCCGGGACTAGCGGGTTTCTCCTACAATGAGCAGTTCTTC. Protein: CASSDPGLAGFSYNEQFF.